A selection of T cell receptor beta chains follows, all from one sample in a study of shared clonotypes between healthy human individuals. Clones were read by immunoSEQ multiplex PCR, and TCRdb kept only the in-frame ones, dropping some. The repertoire holds approximately 590,000 clones, with just under 97% as singletons. The sequencing sample was made of naive CD8+ T cells sorted from blood. The receptors originated from a woman in her 30s in good health. The CDR3 runs from the conserved cysteine through the conserved F or W. D genes are given only for firm matches. Size values are once, few and many counts, or a class for expanded clones, and some rows have none.

. | TRBV29-1 | . | CSALGAGTAGELFF
. | TRBV9 | . | CASSVAGLSYNEQFF
. | TRBV27 | . | CASSPLYQETQYF
TRBD1 | TRBV4-1 | . | CASGLRQGDYNEQFF
. | TRBV29-1 | . | CSVEGRQSSYNEQFF
. | TRBV27 | . | CASRGGTSYEQYF
. | TRBV28 | . | CASSLPTMGLRSYEQYF
. | TRBV27 | . | CASSFTGPGQPQHF
. | TRBV4-1 | . | CASSPGLVGENYF
. | TRBV11-2 | . | CASSSQRQFF
TRBD2 | TRBV5-4 | . | CASSDTGGRKDNEQFF
TRBD2 | TRBV13 | once | CASSARLAIYEQYF
. | TRBV15 | . | CATSPYEGPAYEQYF
TRBD2 | TRBV6-5 | . | CANKAGKAGEQFF
TRBD1 | TRBV19 | . | CASSMGQGISTDTQYF
. | TRBV20-1 | . | CPHGVEAFF
. | TRBV7-8 | . | CASSWGGSSDTQYF
TRBD1 | TRBV5-6 | . | CASSQDRGPRIFYEQYF
. | TRBV27 | . | CASSPDTRLSGYTF
TRBD1 | TRBV30 | . | CAWSAGGGTEAFF
. | TRBV2 | . | CASTPAGSRGYTF
. | TRBV6-5 | . | CATVSGNTIYF
TRBD1 | TRBV28 | . | CASSLNRQGATYEQYF
TRBD1 | TRBV27 | . | CASSFGTGVGEQYF
. | TRBV7-9 | once | CASSFPPLNEKLFF
TRBD1 | TRBV19 | once | CASSIVPIRDRVKQPQHF
TRBD1 | TRBV6-4 | . | CASSDPGGYEQYF
TRBD2 | TRBV5-1 | . | CASSLEVAGGWATGELFF
. | TRBV7-9 | . | CASSAVVSYEQYF
. | TRBV29-1 | . | CSVVEQGTSGNTIYF
TRBD2 | TRBV13 | . | CAGGLAGDTQYF
. | TRBV4-1 | . | CASSQSAAREQYF
TRBD1 | TRBV9 | . | CASSVEGGQGNSPLHF
. | TRBV7-9 | . | CASSLVAGAYNEQFF
. | TRBV7-7 | . | CASSPTESGNTIYF
. | TRBV28 | . | CASSSIEGAQPQHF
TRBD1 | TRBV6-5 | . | CASSYLSGGATQYF
. | TRBV28 | . | CASFPVTAAKNIQYF
. | TRBV11-2 | . | CASSLPSRDTIYF
. | TRBV7-2 | . | CASSLVSTDGYTF
. | TRBV9 | . | CASSGLGGSDTDTQYF
TRBD1 | TRBV9 | . | CASSVVSDRGAFF
. | TRBV20-1 | . | CSAGYEQYF
TRBD2 | TRBV28 | . | CASKPALGTDGTSGRVGTGELFF
. | TRBV28 | . | CASSYTQPQHF
. | TRBV19 | . | CASSIDVGSNEQFF
TRBD2 | TRBV28 | . | CASSVRRGGTETQYF
. | TRBV6-1 | . | CASSERPQVSNQPQHF
. | TRBV28 | . | CASSLGRTYEQYF
. | TRBV27 | . | CASSWGLPSSYEQYF
TRBD1 | TRBV27 | . | CASRTGYNEQFF
. | TRBV7-9 | . | CASSLVVYNEQFF
. | TRBV27 | . | CASSLGGGGGYTF
. | TRBV14 | . | CASSLGSWYEQYF
. | TRBV19 | once | CASSIGGEGTEAFF